The 30 T cell receptor beta chains below all came from one sample that was sequenced in a study of blood T cell repertoires in COVID-19. Generated by immunoSEQ multiplex PCR, the TCRdb table keeps only in-frame clones and is missing some. The data hold 200,000 to 300,000 clones, with 84% observed a single time. The source material was peripheral blood. The origin of the receptors is a man in his fifties with acute or convalescent COVID-19.

The rearrangement uses TRBV30 and TRBJ1-1; D not certain. The germline gives CDR1 GTSNPN, CDR2 SVGIG (reference sequence). Trimming took off 3 bases at V and 0 bases at J, with 8 bases between the two ends. The CDR3 is made up of 13 amino acids. The CDR3 DNA follows: TGTGCCTGGAGCCCTACGGTGAACACTGAAGCTTTCTTT. The encoded protein is CAWSPTVNTEAFF.

The chain has TRBV11-2 and TRBJ2-5; 8 bases map to TRBD1. Germline trimming cut 2 bases from V and 1 base from J; bases unmatched to any gene: 9. The CDR3 is 17 amino acids. CDR1 is SGHAT, CDR2 FQNNGV, per germline. The CDR3 is CASSLRVSGTGQETQYF. The CDR3, as DNA: TGTGCCAGCAGCTTACGAGTCTCCGGGACAGGCCAAGAGACCCAGTACTTC.

V gene TRBV2 combines with J gene TRBJ1-1; weak D call: TRBD1 (5 bases). Germline V gene sequence: CDR1 SNHLY, CDR2 FYNNEI. The CDR3 totals 16 residues. Trimming pared 9 bases from V and 4 bases from J, leaving 24 bases between. The CDR3 coding sequence is TGTGCCAGGGAACCCACCAGCGGGGGAGGTTCCACTGAAGCTTTCTTT. It codes for CAREPTSGGGSTEAFF.

The chain employs TRBV9 and TRBJ1-1; weak D call: TRBD1 (5 bases). CDR1 is SGDLS, CDR2 YYNGEE, per germline. The germline V and J ends were trimmed by 0 bases and 4 bases, with 10 bases remaining between them. The CDR3 runs to 14 residues. Here the CDR3 reads CASSVAGGGTEAFF. CDR3 DNA: TGTGCCAGCAGCGTAGCGGGGGGAGGCACTGAAGCTTTCTTT.

V gene TRBV4-1 combines with J gene TRBJ1-1; D remains ambiguous. Trimming took 0 bases from V and 7 from J, leaving 6 bases between them. CDR3 size: 12 residues. The germline CDR1 and CDR2 sequences are MGHRA and YSYEKL. CDR3 protein: CASSQDRLEAFF. In DNA form, the CDR3 reads TGCGCCAGCAGCCAAGACAGGCTTGAAGCTTTCTTT.

This clone was seen a single time. The chain uses TRBV7-6 and TRBJ2-2; TRBD2 matches at 9 bases. This CDR3 is built from 15 residues. Germline trimming cut 7 bases from V and 1 base from J; bases unmatched to any gene: 4. CDR1 is SGHVS, CDR2 FNYEAQ, per germline. The CDR3 DNA reads TGTGCCAGCATCGCGGGGGGGATGAACACCGGGGAGCTGTTTTTT. Translated: CASIAGGMNTGELFF.

The chain uses TRBV29-1 and TRBJ2-3, with D uncertain. The length of the CDR3 is 14 residues. Germline V gives CDR1 SQVTM, CDR2 ANQGSEA. V was pared by 7 bases and J by 2 bases, with 16 bases between. This CDR3 reads CSETSVAATDTQYF. The CDR3 DNA sequence: TGCAGCGAAACAAGCGTGGCGGCCACAGATACGCAGTATTTT.

This clone was seen a few times. The chain is built from TRBV27 and TRBJ2-5; D not resolved. CDR3 length: 15 residues. V was clipped by 1 base and J by 1 base, with 10 bases between them. Germline V gene lookup returns CDR1 MNHEY and CDR2 SMNVEV (reference sequence). The CDR3 region has the DNA TGTGCCAGCAGTTTATTTCTGGCCCCCCAAGAGACCCAGTACTTC. This sequence encodes CASSLFLAPQETQYF.

The chain couples TRBV7-3 to TRBJ1-1; 10 nucleotides match TRBD1. The CDR3 length is 14 residues. The J segment lost 4 bases and the V segment lost 4 bases, leaving 3 bases of the junction unmatched. Germline CDR1 reads SGHTA; CDR2 reads FQGTGA. CDR3 sequence: CASSSRQGATEAFF. CDR3 DNA sequence: TGTGCCAGCAGCTCCCGACAGGGGGCCACTGAAGCTTTCTTT.

The DNA for the CDR3 is TGCGCCAGCAGCTCAGGCGGGAGGACCTCCCAAGAGACCCAGTACTTC. Its translation: CASSSGGRTSQETQYF. V usage is TRBV5-1 and J usage is TRBJ2-5; 8 nucleotides agree with TRBD2. The V segment lost 3 bases and the J segment 1 base; nucleotides outside the gene matches: 8. The CDR3 covers 16 residues. In germline, CDR1 is SGHRS, CDR2 YFSETQ.

The count of this clone is one. V usage is TRBV30 and J usage is TRBJ1-2, with no clear D. Trimming left V 2 bases short and J 3 bases short, with 16 bases between. This CDR3 has 15 amino acids. CDR1 is GTSNPN and CDR2 is SVGIG in the germline V gene (reference sequence). CDR3 in amino acids: CAWSFGPDFDYGYTF. CDR3 bases: TGTGCCTGGAGTTTCGGCCCCGACTTCGACTATGGCTACACCTTC.

The chain combines TRBV19 with TRBJ1-2; 12 positions agree with TRBD1. The CDR3 is made up of 16 amino acids. CDR1 is LNHDA, CDR2 SQIVND, per germline (reference sequence). V was pared by 5 bases and J by 3 bases, with 7 bases of the junction left unmatched. Written as DNA, the CDR3 is TGTGCCAGTAGTGCAAACCGGGACAGGGGGCACTATGGCTACACCTTC. This gives the protein CASSANRDRGHYGYTF.

The chain is built from TRBV7-2 and TRBJ2-7, with D perhaps matching TRBD1 (5 bases). The CDR3 has 16 residues. The germline V gene has CDR1 SGHTA and CDR2 FQGNSA. The V end lost 1 base, the J end lost 1 base, and 14 bases lay between the germline ends. CDR3 bases: TGTGCCAGCAGCTTAGATTGGACAAGTCGGTCCTACGAGCAGTACTTC. It codes for CASSLDWTSRSYEQYF. Together with reference TRBV7-2 and TRBJ2-7, the CDR3 gives the full variable domain: GAGVSQSPSNKVTEKGKDVELRCDPISGHTALYWYRQSLGQGLEFLIYFQGNSAPDKSGLPSDRFSAERTGGSVSTLTIQRTQQEDSAVYLCASSLDWTSRSYEQYFGPGTRLTVT.

The V gene is TRBV9, the J gene TRBJ1-2; D is unclear. The germline CDR1 and CDR2 sequences are SGDLS and YYNGEE. V shed 3 bases and J shed 0 bases, with 6 bases lying between them. The CDR3 loop spans 13 amino acids. DNA of the CDR3: TGTGCCAGCAGCGCCGTCGCTAACTATGGCTACACCTTC. Translating it yields CASSAVANYGYTF.

The gene calls are TRBV30 and TRBJ2-5, with 8 nucleotides matching TRBD2. In germline, CDR1 is GTSNPN, CDR2 SVGIG (reference sequence). With V trimmed by 5 bases and J by 5 bases, 10 bases remained unmatched. The CDR3 sequence is 14 residues long. Written as DNA, the CDR3 is TGTGCCTGGGCCGGGACTAGTAAGCGCGAGACCCAGTACTTC. Encoded protein: CAWAGTSKRETQYF.

The V and J genes are TRBV5-8 and TRBJ2-7; TRBD1 might be the D (6 bases). The V and J ends lost 0 bases and 5 bases respectively, with 15 bases between them. The CDR3 is 15 amino acids. Germline-derived CDR1 and CDR2 are SGHTS and YDEGEE. For the CDR3, the DNA is TGTGCCAGCAGCTTGGTCCAGGGGAAAATGAACGAGCAGTACTTC. Translated: CASSLVQGKMNEQYF. The full variable domain, completed using reference TRBV5-8 and TRBJ2-7, is EAGVTQSPTHLIKTRGQQATLRCSPISGHTSVYWYQQALGLGLQFLLWYDEGEERNRGNFPPRFSGRQFPNYSSELNVNALELEDSALYLCASSLVQGKMNEQYFGPGTRLTVT.

The genes are TRBV13 and TRBJ1-2; 8 positions match TRBD1. V shed 5 bases and J 6 bases; nucleotides not matched to a gene: 11. The CDR3 consists of 15 residues. CDR1 is PRHDT and CDR2 is FYEKMQ in the germline V gene (reference sequence). CDR3 region: CASSPGTGLGDGYTF. CDR3 coding DNA: TGTGCCAGCAGCCCAGGGACAGGCCTTGGAGATGGCTACACCTTC.

V is TRBV30 and J is TRBJ1-2; possible D gene TRBD1, 6 bases. The CDR3 loop spans 14 amino acids. CDR1 and CDR2 from the germline V gene are GTSNPN and SVGIG (reference sequence). Trimming shortened V by 2 bases and J by 8 bases, and 18 bases separated the two germline ends. The CDR3 DNA reads TGTGCCTGGAGTCCACCGGGGGGGGCGCGAGGCTACACCTTC. Amino acids: CAWSPPGGARGYTF.

The chain uses TRBV19 and TRBJ1-1, with 8 bases that match TRBD1. CDR3 size: 14 residues. The J segment lost 2 bases and the V segment lost 6 bases, leaving 5 bases of the junction unmatched. Germline V CDR1 and CDR2: LNHDA, SQIVND (reference sequence). The CDR3 sequence: CASRTQGENTEAFF. The CDR3 DNA is TGTGCCAGTAGAACACAGGGGGAAAACACTGAAGCTTTCTTT.

V gene TRBV10-3 combines with J gene TRBJ2-7, with D maybe TRBD2 (5 bases). Germline V gene lookup returns CDR1 ENHRY and CDR2 SYGVKD. The CDR3 is 17 amino acids. V was shortened by 0 bases and J by 4 bases, with 19 bases between the two germline ends. The CDR3 loop reads CAISESTTPGLSYEQYF. CDR3 bases: TGTGCCATCAGTGAGTCGACTACCCCCGGACTGTCTTACGAGCAGTACTTC.

This sequence joins TRBV2 and TRBJ1-2, with D perhaps matching TRBD1 (5 bases). This CDR3 contains 14 residues. CDR1 is SNHLY and CDR2 is FYNNEI in the germline V gene. V was cut by 5 bases and J by 9 bases, with 19 bases left in between. The CDR3 DNA sequence: TGTGCCAGCAGTACCCCGGGACGGGGGTACAGCTACACCTTC. Amino acid sequence: CASSTPGRGYSYTF.

This clone was seen only once. The chain uses TRBV19 and TRBJ1-3; D perhaps matches TRBD1 (6 bases). Germline loops: CDR1 LNHDA, CDR2 SQIVND (reference sequence). The CDR3 runs 14 residues. V lost 10 bases, J lost 0 bases, and 13 bases lay in between. DNA of the CDR3: TGTGCCACCCAACAGGGCTACTCTGGAAACACCATATATTTT. Its protein product is CATQQGYSGNTIYF.

The genes are TRBV5-4 and TRBJ2-1; D is unresolved. This CDR3 contains 15 residues. V was shortened by 3 bases and J by 3 bases, with 13 bases between the two germline ends. Germline V CDR1 and CDR2: SGHNT, YYREEE (reference sequence). The CDR3 coding sequence is TGTGCCAGCAGCTCGCGGATGTCCTACTACAATGAGCAGTTCTTC. Its protein product is CASSSRMSYYNEQFF. The complete variable domain, with remaining parts taken from reference TRBV5-4 and TRBJ2-1, reads ETGVTQSPTHLIKTRGQQVTLRCSSQSGHNTVSWYQQALGQGPQFIFQYYREEENGRGNFPPRFSGLQFPNYSSELNVNALELDDSALYLCASSSRMSYYNEQFFGPGTRLTVL.

The chain carries TRBV3-1 (or the pseudogene TRBV3-2) and TRBJ2-7; TRBD2 matches 8 bases. Germline V gene data show CDR1 as LGHDT and CDR2 as YNNKEL (reference sequence). There are 16 residues in the CDR3. The junction had 12 bases not matched to a gene; V was cut back by 5 bases and J by 3 bases. The DNA for the CDR3 is TGTGCCAGCAGCTCGACAGTCGGGGGGGGAAACTACGAGCAGTACTTC. Amino acids: CASSSTVGGGNYEQYF.

In regard to this clone: The sample carries other DNA sequences with the same CDR3. V is TRBV18 and J is TRBJ2-7; weak D call: TRBD1 (6 bases). This CDR3 is 14 amino acids long. Trimming cost V 2 bases and J 4 bases, with 12 bases left between them. The germline CDR1 and CDR2 sequences are KGHSH and LQKENI. The CDR3, as DNA: TGTGCCAGCTCACCATCGGACAGTCTATACGAGCAGTACTTC. This sequence encodes CASSPSDSLYEQYF.

This clone was detected only a few times. The V gene is TRBV2, the J gene TRBJ2-7; 9 bases align to TRBD2. Trimming removed 9 bases from V and 2 bases from J; junction bases left unmatched: 5. The germline V gene encodes CDR1 SNHLY and CDR2 FYNNEI. This CDR3 has 13 amino acids. CDR3 DNA: TGTGCCAGTGCGGGGGGGATTACCTACGAGCAGTACTTC. It specifies CASAGGITYEQYF.

The chain couples TRBV30 to TRBJ1-3, with a tentative D call TRBD1 (5 bases). The V gene's germline CDR1 is GTSNPN and CDR2 SVGIG (reference sequence). The CDR3 sequence is 15 residues long. Trimming removed 2 bases at V and 3 bases at J, with 14 bases between. CDR3 protein: CAWSWGTGDGNTIYF. CDR3 DNA sequence: TGTGCCTGGAGTTGGGGCACGGGAGATGGAAACACCATATATTTT.

The rearrangement links TRBV10-1 to TRBJ2-2; 15 bases line up with TRBD2. The J segment lost 3 bases and the V segment lost 5 bases, leaving 4 bases of the junction unmatched. The CDR3 spans 17 residues. Looked up from germline, CDR1 is WNHNN and CDR2 is SYGVQD (reference sequence). Here the CDR3 DNA reads TGCGCCAGCAGTTCGGGACTAGCGGGGGGTTACACCGGGGAGCTGTTTTTT. This translates into CASSSGLAGGYTGELFF.

This chain uses TRBV28 with TRBJ2-5; D possibly corresponds to TRBD2 (6 bases). V was cut by 4 bases and J by 7 bases, with 22 bases left in between. The CDR3 contains 16 residues. Germline V gives CDR1 MDHEN, CDR2 SYDVKM. The CDR3 coding sequence is TGTGCCAGCAGTTCAACGGGAGAAGGGCCAACTGGGACCCAGTACTTC. Its protein product is CASSSTGEGPTGTQYF.

The gene calls are TRBV5-6 and TRBJ1-6; 8 bases line up with TRBD1. Germline CDR1 reads SGHDT; CDR2 reads YYEEEE. The CDR3 covers 14 residues. J gave up 7 bases and V 0 bases, and 0 bases lay outside the gene matches. CDR3 residues: CASSLGQGNSPLHF. CDR3 nucleotide sequence: TGTGCCAGCAGCTTGGGACAGGGGAATTCACCCCTCCACTTT.